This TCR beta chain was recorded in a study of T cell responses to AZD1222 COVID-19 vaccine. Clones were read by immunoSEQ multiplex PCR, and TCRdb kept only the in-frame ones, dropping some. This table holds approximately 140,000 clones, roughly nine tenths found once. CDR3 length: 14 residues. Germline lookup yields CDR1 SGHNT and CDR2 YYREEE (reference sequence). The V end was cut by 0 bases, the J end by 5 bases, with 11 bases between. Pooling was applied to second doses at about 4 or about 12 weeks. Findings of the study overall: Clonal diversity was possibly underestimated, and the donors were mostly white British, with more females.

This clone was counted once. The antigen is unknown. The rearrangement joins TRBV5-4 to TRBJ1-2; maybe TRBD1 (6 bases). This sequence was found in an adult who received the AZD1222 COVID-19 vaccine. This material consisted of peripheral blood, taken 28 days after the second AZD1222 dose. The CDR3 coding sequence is TGTGCCAGCAGCTTGGGTCAGGGGACTTATGGCTACACCTTC. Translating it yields CASSLGQGTYGYTF.